This T cell receptor beta chain was profiled in a study of shared T cell receptors in the human thymus. Measured with immunoSEQ multiplex PCR; TCRdb has only the in-frame clones, and not every one. The sample contains hundreds of thousands of clones, approximately 83% of which appear only once. Germline lookup yields CDR1 SNHLY and CDR2 FYNNEI. The junction had 8 bases not matched to a gene; V was cut back by 5 bases and J by 4 bases. There are 16 residues in the CDR3. Another study also made use of these data, one on human thymus T cells. That work states: A high degree of thymic repertoire overlap among unrelated individuals was reported in related research.

The receptor was derived from a girl younger than two with a congenital heart defect. The chain has TRBV2 and TRBJ2-5; TRBD1 matches at 12 bases. Sequenced: thymocytes. CDR3 in DNA: TGTGCCAGCAGTTCCGGGACAGGGGGCTACGGAGAGACCCAGTACTTC. Protein product: CASSSGTGGYGETQYF.